This passage covers 27 T cell receptor beta chains from one sample sequenced in a study of control samples from healthy donors and cancer patients. Sequenced by immunoSEQ multiplex PCR; TCRdb stores in-frame clones only, minus some. Here the sample spans some 160,000 clones, over 85% being singletons. The sequenced material came from blood. All receptors derive from a woman aged 40 to 50 in good health.

The chain is built from TRBV6-1 and TRBJ2-3, with 8 positions matching TRBD2. There are 16 residues in the CDR3. CDR1 and CDR2 (germline): MNHNS, SASEGT. V lost 1 base, J lost 4 bases, and 7 bases stayed unmatched. For the CDR3, the DNA is TGTGCCAGCAGTGAAGATCCGGGGGGGTGGGCAGATACGCAGTATTTT. The encoded protein is CASSEDPGGWADTQYF.

CDR3 DNA sequence: TGCAGCGTTGAAAAGTCAGGGGCTAATGAAAAACTGTTTTTT. It codes for CSVEKSGANEKLFF. The chain links TRBV29-1 to TRBJ1-4, with D possibly being TRBD1 (6 bases). The CDR3 extends over 14 amino acids. Looked up from germline, CDR1 is SQVTM and CDR2 is ANQGSEA. V lost 2 bases and J 3 bases, leaving 10 bases between the germline ends.

This clone has just one count. The rearrangement links TRBV18 to TRBJ2-5, with 11 bases aligning to TRBD2. The CDR3 length is 16 residues. The J segment lost 4 bases and the V segment lost 5 bases, leaving 9 bases of the junction unmatched. CDR1 and CDR2 from the germline V gene are KGHSH and LQKENI. The CDR3 DNA sequence: TGTGCCAGCTCAAGTAGACTAGCGGGACGTCGAGAGACCCAGTACTTC. Protein: CASSSRLAGRRETQYF.

This rearrangement joins TRBV27 to TRBJ2-5; 7 nucleotides match TRBD1. V lost 5 bases to trimming and J lost 5 bases; unmatched junction nucleotides: 14. Germline V lookup: CDR1 MNHEY, CDR2 SMNVEV (reference sequence). The CDR3 has 16 amino acids. The CDR3 protein is CASSPMDRTSTETQYF. The DNA for the CDR3 is TGTGCCAGCAGTCCCATGGACAGGACTTCAACGGAGACCCAGTACTTC.

The rearrangement joins TRBV7-9 to TRBJ1-1; D remains unclear. The germline V and J ends were trimmed by 2 bases and 3 bases, with 10 bases remaining between them. The length of the CDR3 is 14 residues. From germline, CDR1 is SEHNR and CDR2 FQNEAQ (reference sequence). Written as DNA, the CDR3 is TGTGCCAGCAGCTTAAGCGGGCATCACACTGAAGCTTTCTTT. Translation gives CASSLSGHHTEAFF.

The chain joins TRBV5-4 to TRBJ2-3, with TRBD2 matching over 8 bases. This CDR3 is 15 amino acids long. Germline assignment: CDR1 SGHNT and CDR2 YYREEE (reference sequence). V shed 0 bases, J shed 1 base, and the junction held 1 base outside the gene matches. In DNA, the CDR3 is TGTGCCAGCAGCTTGGACGGGAGGGGCACAGATACGCAGTATTTT. It yields the protein CASSLDGRGTDTQYF.

The J gene is TRBJ2-5, the V gene TRBV7-9; D gene uncertain. Germline CDR1 and CDR2: SEHNR and FQNEAQ (reference sequence). V lost 4 bases to trimming and J lost 1 base, with 10 bases between them. The CDR3 contains 14 residues. CDR3 amino acids: CASSSPTAQETQYF. In nucleotides, the CDR3 is TGTGCCAGCAGCTCCCCGACTGCCCAAGAGACCCAGTACTTC. The variable domain in full, completed from reference TRBV7-9 and TRBJ2-5, reads DTGVSQNPRHKITKRGQNVTFRCDPISEHNRLYWYRQTLGQGPEFLTYFQNEAQLEKSRLLSDRFSAERPKGSFSTLEIQRTEQGDSAMYLCASSSPTAQETQYFGPGTRLLVL.

Worth noting for this clone: In the same sample, other DNA sequences code for this CDR3. V gene TRBV29-1 combines with J gene TRBJ1-1, with TRBD1 as a possible D gene (6 bases). With 7 bases removed from V and 6 bases from J, the gap between germline ends came to 27 bases. From germline, CDR1 is SQVTM and CDR2 ANQGSEA. This CDR3 region has 16 residues. The CDR3 region is CSAGGAFVGRDAEAFF. The CDR3 region has the DNA TGCAGCGCGGGGGGGGCGTTTGTGGGGCGAGACGCTGAAGCTTTCTTT.

The chain couples TRBV19 to TRBJ2-7; a possible D gene is TRBD2 (6 bases). Trimming took off 1 base at V and 2 bases at J, with 12 bases between the two ends. CDR1 and CDR2 (germline): LNHDA, SQIVND (reference sequence). The CDR3 contains 15 residues. Here the CDR3 DNA reads TGTGCCAGTAGTATAGGCGGGAACCCGCCCTACGAGCAGTACTTC. This encodes CASSIGGNPPYEQYF.

CDR3 amino acids: CASSADLSGNTIYF. DNA for the CDR3: TGTGCCAGCAGCGCAGACCTCTCTGGAAACACCATATATTTT. The V call is TRBV27, the J call TRBJ1-3, with D uncertain. CDR3 length: 14 amino acids. With 6 bases removed from V and 0 bases from J, the gap between germline ends came to 9 bases. CDR1 is MNHEY and CDR2 is SMNVEV in the germline V gene (reference sequence).

The rearrangement uses TRBV4-1 and TRBJ1-1; D not certain. In germline, CDR1 is MGHRA, CDR2 YSYEKL. The CDR3 contains 15 residues. Deletions cut 3 bases from V and 1 base from J, with 12 bases between. DNA of the CDR3: TGCGCCAGCAGCCACCCCGTGTCACCGAACACTGAAGCTTTCTTT. The encoded protein is CASSHPVSPNTEAFF.

This chain links TRBV7-9 with TRBJ2-1; 9 positions match TRBD2. V was pared by 4 bases and J by 0 bases, with 7 bases of the junction left unmatched. CDR1 and CDR2 (germline): SEHNR, FQNEAQ (reference sequence). This CDR3 contains 17 residues. The CDR3 is CASSSPGLAFSYNEQFF. As DNA, the CDR3 is TGTGCCAGCAGCTCACCCGGACTAGCGTTCTCCTACAATGAGCAGTTCTTC.

The V call is TRBV5-1, the J call TRBJ2-7; TRBD2 matches 13 bases. The CDR3 is 15 residues long. The germline V gene has CDR1 SGHRS and CDR2 YFSETQ. Trimming at V came to 4 bases and at J to 3 bases, leaving 4 bases not matched to a gene. The CDR3 is CASSPRLAGGYEQYF. DNA of the CDR3: TGCGCCAGCAGCCCGAGACTAGCGGGAGGCTACGAGCAGTACTTC.

This clone was seen just once. The V gene is TRBV27, the J gene TRBJ1-2; no clear D gene. The CDR3 sequence is 15 residues long. The V gene's germline CDR1 is MNHEY and CDR2 SMNVEV (reference sequence). V gave up 8 bases and J gave up 5 bases, with 21 bases separating them. The CDR3 loop is CASRLPADGGYGYTF. In DNA form, the CDR3 reads TGTGCCAGCCGACTCCCCGCGGACGGAGGATATGGCTACACCTTC.

The rearrangement uses TRBV24-1 and TRBJ1-1, with TRBD1 as a possible D gene (5 bases). Germline CDR1 and CDR2: KGHDR and SFDVKD. The CDR3 covers 12 residues. With 2 bases removed from V and 12 bases from J, the gap between germline ends came to 12 bases. CDR3 residues: CATSDSREGTFF. The CDR3 DNA reads TGTGCCACCAGTGATTCCAGGGAGGGGACTTTCTTT.

The V call is TRBV4-3, the J call TRBJ1-4; D ambiguous. Germline V gene sequence: CDR1 LGHNA, CDR2 YSLEER. The CDR3 extends over 15 amino acids. Trimming removed 4 bases from V and 5 bases from J, with 14 bases in between. This chain's CDR3 is CASSPNALLNEKLFF. The CDR3 coding sequence is TGCGCCAGCAGCCCCAACGCCCTCCTAAATGAAAAACTGTTTTTT.

The rearrangement links TRBV5-4 to TRBJ2-3; D is possibly TRBD1 or TRBD2 (5 bases each). This CDR3 is 14 amino acids long. In germline, CDR1 is SGHNT, CDR2 YYREEE (reference sequence). Trimming took off 1 base at V and 5 bases at J, with 11 bases between the two ends. The chain's CDR3 is CASSLKGTGDTQYF. DNA of the CDR3: TGTGCCAGCAGCTTGAAGGGGACGGGAGATACGCAGTATTTT.

Notes on this clone: The sample carries other DNA sequences with the same CDR3. The V call is TRBV7-9, the J call TRBJ2-5; no definite D call. Between the trimmed V and J ends, which lost 1 base and 5 bases, there was a span of 5 bases. Germline CDR1 and CDR2: SEHNR and FQNEAQ (reference sequence). The CDR3 is 12 amino acids. The CDR3 DNA is TGTGCCAGCAGCTTAGTTGGGGAGACCCAGTACTTC. Amino acids: CASSLVGETQYF.

The chain joins TRBV19 to TRBJ1-1; D gene uncertain. Germline V gives CDR1 LNHDA, CDR2 SQIVND (reference sequence). The V and J ends lost 4 bases and 5 bases respectively, with 14 bases between them. This CDR3 spans 14 amino acids. CDR3 in amino acids: CASSTPEGWTEAFF. The CDR3 region has the DNA TGTGCCAGTAGTACACCGGAGGGTTGGACTGAAGCTTTCTTT. The full variable domain, with the rest looked up from reference TRBV19 and TRBJ1-1, is DGGITQSPKYLFRKEGQNVTLSCEQNLNHDAMYWYRQDPGQGLRLIYYSQIVNDFQKGDIAEGYSVSREKKESFPLTVTSAQKNPTAFYLCASSTPEGWTEAFFGQGTRLTVV.

This clone was seen a single time. DNA for the CDR3: TGTGCCACGGGGGCCCTGGACGTGAACACTGAAGCTTTCTTT. Protein: CATGALDVNTEAFF. The chain combines TRBV10-3 with TRBJ1-1, with a tentative D call TRBD1 (6 bases). The CDR3 sequence is 14 residues long. Germline V gives CDR1 ENHRY, CDR2 SYGVKD. Trimming removed 10 bases at V and 0 bases at J, with 15 bases between.

The chain couples TRBV4-1 to TRBJ1-2; the D is unclear. CDR3 length: 16 amino acids. The V gene lost 0 bases and the J gene lost 3 bases, with 14 bases spanning the gap. The germline V gene encodes CDR1 MGHRA and CDR2 YSYEKL. The CDR3 protein is CASSQDFTAAYYGYTF. The CDR3 bases are TGCGCCAGCAGCCAAGATTTCACAGCAGCATACTATGGCTACACCTTC.

The count of this clone is one. The chain has TRBV5-8 and TRBJ1-4; no clear D. Germline V gene data show CDR1 as SGHTS and CDR2 as YDEGEE. V lost 5 bases to trimming and J lost 8 bases, with 13 bases between them. The CDR3 extends over 13 amino acids. The CDR3 sequence: CASRARGGEKLFF. The CDR3 DNA follows: TGTGCCAGCAGGGCCCGAGGTGGCGAAAAACTGTTTTTT.

The chain recombines TRBV4-1 with TRBJ2-7, with 7 bases matching TRBD1. The length of the CDR3 is 16 residues. V shed 4 bases, J shed 0 bases, and the junction held 9 bases outside the gene matches. The germline V gene encodes CDR1 MGHRA and CDR2 YSYEKL. The CDR3 here is CASSREQGRSSYEQYF. For the CDR3, the DNA is TGCGCCAGCAGCCGGGAACAGGGGAGAAGCTCCTACGAGCAGTACTTC.

The chain has TRBV10-3 and TRBJ2-3; 8 nucleotides line up with TRBD1. The V and J ends lost 6 bases and 5 bases, in that order; junction bases with no gene match: 10. This CDR3 comprises 15 residues. Germline CDR1 is ENHRY and CDR2 is SYGVKD. The CDR3 DNA follows: TGTGCCATCAGGCTCGACAGGGGCGGCGGAGATACGCAGTATTTT. Amino acids: CAIRLDRGGGDTQYF.

The V gene is TRBV7-9, the J gene TRBJ1-2; no clear D gene. Germline CDR1 reads SEHNR; CDR2 reads FQNEAQ (reference sequence). The CDR3 has 13 residues. Trimming cost V 10 bases and J 5 bases, with 17 bases left between them. CDR3 region: CATQTTRDYGYTF. CDR3 nucleotides: TGTGCCACCCAGACTACACGGGATTATGGCTACACCTTC.

The chain recombines TRBV7-2 with TRBJ1-1; unclear D gene. The V gene's germline CDR1 is SGHTA and CDR2 FQGNSA. The CDR3 has 11 amino acids. The V end was cut by 1 base, the J end by 13 bases, with 10 bases between. This CDR3 is CASSLVGMVFF. The CDR3 coding sequence is TGTGCCAGCAGCTTAGTCGGTATGGTTTTCTTT.

This clone occurred once. The rearrangement uses TRBV20-1 and TRBJ1-1; no clear D. The CDR3 runs to 11 residues. Germline V gives CDR1 DFQATT, CDR2 SNEGSKA (reference sequence). Trimming removed 0 bases from V and 6 bases from J, with 5 bases in between. The CDR3 nucleotides read TGCAGTGCTAGAGATAGGTCTGAAGCTTTCTTT. It yields the protein CSARDRSEAFF.